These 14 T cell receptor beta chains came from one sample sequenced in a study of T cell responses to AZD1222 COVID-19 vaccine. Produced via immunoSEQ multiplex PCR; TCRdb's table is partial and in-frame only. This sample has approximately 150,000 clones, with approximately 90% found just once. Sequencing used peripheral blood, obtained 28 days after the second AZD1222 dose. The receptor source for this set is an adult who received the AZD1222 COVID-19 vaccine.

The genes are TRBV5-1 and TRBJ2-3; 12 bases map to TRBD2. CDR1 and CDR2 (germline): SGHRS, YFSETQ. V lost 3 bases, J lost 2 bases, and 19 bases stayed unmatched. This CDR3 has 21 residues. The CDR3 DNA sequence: TGCGCCAGCAGCTCTTTTCTAGGACTAGCGGGATACGGGCGGCCCACAGATACGCAGTATTTT. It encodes CASSSFLGLAGYGRPTDTQYF.

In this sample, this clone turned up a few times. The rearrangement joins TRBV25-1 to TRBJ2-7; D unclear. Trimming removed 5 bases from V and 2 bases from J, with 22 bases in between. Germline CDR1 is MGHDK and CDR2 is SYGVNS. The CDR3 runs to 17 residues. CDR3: CASSSGSRSSYPYEQYF. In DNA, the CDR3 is TGTGCCAGCAGTAGTGGTTCAAGAAGTTCCTACCCCTACGAGCAGTACTTC.

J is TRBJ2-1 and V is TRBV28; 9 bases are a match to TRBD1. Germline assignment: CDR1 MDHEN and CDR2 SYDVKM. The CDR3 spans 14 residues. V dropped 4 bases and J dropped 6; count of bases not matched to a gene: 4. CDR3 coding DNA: TGTGCCAGCAGTTCGGGACAGGGCGTCAATGAGCAGTTCTTC. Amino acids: CASSSGQGVNEQFF.

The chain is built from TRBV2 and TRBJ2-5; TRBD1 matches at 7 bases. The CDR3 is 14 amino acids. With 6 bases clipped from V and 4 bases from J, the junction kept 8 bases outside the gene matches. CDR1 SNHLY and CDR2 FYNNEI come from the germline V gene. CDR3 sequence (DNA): TGTGCCAGCAGCGTGACAGGGCAGGGAGAGACCCAGTACTTC. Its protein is CASSVTGQGETQYF.

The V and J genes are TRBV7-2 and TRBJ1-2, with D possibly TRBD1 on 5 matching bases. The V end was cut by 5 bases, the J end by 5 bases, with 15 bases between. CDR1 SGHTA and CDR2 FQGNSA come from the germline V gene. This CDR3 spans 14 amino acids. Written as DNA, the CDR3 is TGTGCCAGCAGCCCGGGGGAGCCACTTTATGGCTACACCTTC. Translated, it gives CASSPGEPLYGYTF.

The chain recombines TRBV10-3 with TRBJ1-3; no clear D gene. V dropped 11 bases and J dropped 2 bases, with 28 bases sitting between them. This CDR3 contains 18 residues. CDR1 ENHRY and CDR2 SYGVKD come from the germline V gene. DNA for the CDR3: TGTGCCGTACTCGCGACGGGCGTTAGGCTAGGTACTGGAAACACCATATATTTT. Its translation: CAVLATGVRLGTGNTIYF.

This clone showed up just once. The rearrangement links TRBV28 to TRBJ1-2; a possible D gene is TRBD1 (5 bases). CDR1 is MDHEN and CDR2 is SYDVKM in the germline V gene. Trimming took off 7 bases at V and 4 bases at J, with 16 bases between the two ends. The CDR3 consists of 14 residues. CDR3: CASTPRDGFYGYTF. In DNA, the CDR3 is TGTGCCAGCACTCCTCGGGACGGCTTCTATGGCTACACCTTC.

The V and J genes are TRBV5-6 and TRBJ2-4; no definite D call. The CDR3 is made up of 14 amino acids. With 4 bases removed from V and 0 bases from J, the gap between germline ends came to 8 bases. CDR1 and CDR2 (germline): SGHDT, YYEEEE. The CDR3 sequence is CASSPVGAKNIQYF. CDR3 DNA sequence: TGTGCCAGCAGCCCAGTAGGAGCCAAAAACATTCAGTACTTC.

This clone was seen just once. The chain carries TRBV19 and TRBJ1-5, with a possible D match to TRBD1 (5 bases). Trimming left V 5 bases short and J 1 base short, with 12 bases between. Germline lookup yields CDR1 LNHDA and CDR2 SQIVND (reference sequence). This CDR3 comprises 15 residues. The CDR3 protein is CASSPNRDSNQPQHF. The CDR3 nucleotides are TGTGCCAGTAGTCCCAACCGGGACAGCAATCAGCCCCAGCATTTT.

CDR3 protein: CASSPRQGGTEAFF. The CDR3 DNA sequence: TGTGCCAGCAGCCCACGACAGGGTGGGACTGAAGCTTTCTTT. The chain combines TRBV9 with TRBJ1-1; 7 bases fit TRBD1. V gave up 4 bases and J gave up 5 bases; unmatched junction bases: 8. The CDR3 consists of 14 residues. Germline CDR1 and CDR2: SGDLS and YYNGEE. Combining the CDR3 with reference TRBV9 and TRBJ1-1 gives the whole variable domain DSGVTQTPKHLITATGQRVTLRCSPRSGDLSVYWYQQSLDQGLQFLIQYYNGEERAKGNILERFSAQQFPDLHSELNLSSLELGDSALYFCASSPRQGGTEAFFGQGTRLTVV.

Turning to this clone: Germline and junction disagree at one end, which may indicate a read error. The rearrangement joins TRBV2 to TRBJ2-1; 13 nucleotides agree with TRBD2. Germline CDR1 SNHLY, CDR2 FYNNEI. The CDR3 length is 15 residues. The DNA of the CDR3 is TGTGCCAGCAGCATCACTAGCGGGAGGGCCGGGGGTGTAATCTTC. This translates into CASSITSGRAGGVIF.

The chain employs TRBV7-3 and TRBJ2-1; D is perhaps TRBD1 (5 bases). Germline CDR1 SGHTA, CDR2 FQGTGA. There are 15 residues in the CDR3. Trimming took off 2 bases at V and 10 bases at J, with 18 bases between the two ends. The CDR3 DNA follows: TGTGCCAGCAGCTTACTTAAGGGGTCGGGCGACGAGCAGTTCTTC. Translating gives CASSLLKGSGDEQFF. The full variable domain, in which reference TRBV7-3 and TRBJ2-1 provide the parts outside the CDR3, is GAGVSQTPSNKVTEKGKYVELRCDPISGHTALYWYRQSLGQGPEFLIYFQGTGAADDSGLPNDRFFAVRPEGSVSTLKIQRTERGDSAVYLCASSLLKGSGDEQFFGPGTRLTVL.

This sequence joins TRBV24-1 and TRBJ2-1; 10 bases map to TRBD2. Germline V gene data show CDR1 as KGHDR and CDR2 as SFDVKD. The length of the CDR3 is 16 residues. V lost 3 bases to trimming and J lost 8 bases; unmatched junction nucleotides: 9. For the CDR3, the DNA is TGTGCCACCAGTGATCCCTCTAGCGGGAGTGGCTATGAGCAGTTCTTC. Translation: CATSDPSSGSGYEQFF.

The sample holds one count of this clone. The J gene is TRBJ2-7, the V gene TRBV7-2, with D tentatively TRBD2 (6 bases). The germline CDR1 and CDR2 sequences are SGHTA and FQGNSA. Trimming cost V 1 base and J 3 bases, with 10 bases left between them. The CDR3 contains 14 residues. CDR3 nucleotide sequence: TGTGCCAGCAGCTTAGACGGGAGCGGCTACGAGCAGTACTTC. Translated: CASSLDGSGYEQYF.